The 20 T cell receptor beta chains presented below share a single source sample, sequenced in a study of T-cell memory formation after mild COVID-19 (dated by TCRdb to about 2021). Receptor amplification or capture employed 5' RACE. The data were produced on an Illumina NovaSeq 6000. In-frame beta chains were kept once TCRdb had trimmed the public reads at Q25 with fastp and called clones with MiXCR. Under each unique CDR3 protein, matching rows form one entry showing the most common genes and DNA. This sample is represented by roughly 250,000 distinct CDR3 sequences; 16% of them were singletons. The ten largest clones capture 3.5% of the sample. The sequencing input was PBMCs or a T cell subset sorted from them (not recorded which). Receptors were obtained from a young man who had mild COVID-19 (a few samples of this study predate the infection). The sample titles of this study are shuffled in the database, so cell type and time point are left out; the donor was told from shared clones.

The chain has TRBV6-2 or TRBV6-3 and TRBJ2-7; 7 bases agree with TRBD1. Germline-derived CDR1 and CDR2 are MNHEY and SVGEGT. V was pared by 6 bases and J by 2 bases, with 7 bases of the junction left unmatched. The length of the CDR3 is 14 residues. CDR3 in amino acids: CASRSGGVPYEQYF. The CDR3 nucleotides are TGTGCCAGCAGATCAGGGGGTGTCCCCTACGAGCAGTACTTC.

CDR3 sequence reads: CASSQIREGKNIQYF. The CDR3 nucleotides read TGCGCCAGCAGCCAAATTCGGGAGGGCAAAAACATTCAGTACTTC. The chain combines TRBV4-1 with TRBJ2-4, with TRBD2 matching over 8 bases. V shed 2 bases, J shed 3 bases, and the junction held 3 bases outside the gene matches. Looked up from germline, CDR1 is MGHRA and CDR2 is YSYEKL. This CDR3 is 15 amino acids long.

The V call is TRBV15, the J call TRBJ1-2, with 8 bases matching TRBD1. J lost 8 bases, V lost 1 base, and 9 bases had no gene match. Germline V CDR1 and CDR2: LNHNV, YYDKDF (reference sequence). The CDR3 runs 15 residues. CDR3 residues: CATSRAQDRGGGYTF. In DNA form, the CDR3 reads TGTGCCACCAGCAGAGCGCAAGACAGGGGAGGGGGCTACACCTTC.

This rearrangement joins TRBV27 to TRBJ2-5; possibly TRBD1 for D (6 bases). The germline V gene encodes CDR1 MNHEY and CDR2 SMNVEV (reference sequence). Trimming took 6 bases from V and 0 from J, leaving 8 bases between them. This CDR3 is built from 13 residues. Here the CDR3 reads CASRGTNQETQYF. DNA of the CDR3: TGTGCCAGCAGGGGGACAAACCAAGAGACCCAGTACTTC.

In this sample, this clonotype turned up many times. The J gene is TRBJ1-6, the V gene TRBV2; D is possibly TRBD1 (5 bases). CDR1 and CDR2 (germline): SNHLY, FYNNEI. With 1 base removed from V and 5 bases from J, the gap between germline ends came to 6 bases. The CDR3 runs to 14 residues. CDR3 nucleotides: TGTGCCAGCAGTGAAGTAGGGGATAATTCACCCCTCCACTTT. The encoded protein is CASSEVGDNSPLHF.

This clonotype was observed a few times. V is TRBV11-2 and J is TRBJ1-2; 7 nucleotides agree with TRBD1. V lost 2 bases, J lost 4 bases, and 7 bases stayed unmatched. The germline V gene encodes CDR1 SGHAT and CDR2 FQNNGV. This CDR3 contains 15 residues. DNA for the CDR3: TGTGCCAGCAGCTTATCGGATTCAGGGGGCTATGGCTACACCTTC. Translating it yields CASSLSDSGGYGYTF.

The chain links TRBV28 to TRBJ2-3; no clear D gene. The germline V gene encodes CDR1 MDHEN and CDR2 SYDVKM. The germline V and J ends were trimmed by 6 bases and 2 bases, with 21 bases remaining between them. The CDR3 length is 17 residues. The CDR3 protein is CASRLRTGRWDTDTQYF. For the CDR3, the DNA is TGTGCCAGCAGACTACGGACGGGCCGTTGGGACACAGATACGCAGTATTTT.

The CDR3 DNA follows: TGTGCCAGCTCTCCTGGACTAGCGCGGGGAGAGCAGTACTTC. Encoded protein: CASSPGLARGEQYF. This chain links TRBV18 with TRBJ2-7, with TRBD2 matching over 9 bases. Germline CDR1 is KGHSH and CDR2 is LQKENI. The length of the CDR3 is 14 residues. The junction had 10 bases not matched to a gene; V was cut back by 6 bases and J by 7 bases.

The rearrangement links TRBV12-3 or TRBV12-4 to TRBJ2-3; D unclear. Trimming left V 3 bases short and J 14 bases short, with 12 bases between. CDR3 length equals 11 residues. The CDR3 loop is CASSLGFVAYF. The CDR3 DNA is TGTGCCAGCAGTTTGGGGTTTGTCGCGTATTTT.

The chain employs TRBV5-1 and TRBJ2-2; D gene ambiguous. V dropped 6 bases and J dropped 1 base, with 13 bases sitting between them. CDR1 SGHRS and CDR2 YFSETQ come from the germline V gene. This CDR3 has 15 residues. The CDR3 loop reads CASTYGPGNTGELFF. The CDR3 DNA reads as TGCGCCAGCACCTATGGGCCAGGGAACACCGGGGAGCTGTTTTTT.

This clonotype showed up just a few times. The chain couples TRBV5-1 to TRBJ2-5; 11 nucleotides agree with TRBD1. CDR1 and CDR2 (germline): SGHRS, YFSETQ. Trimming removed 1 base from V and 2 bases from J; junction bases left unmatched: 4. The CDR3 contains 16 residues. The CDR3 DNA follows: TGCGCCAGCAGCTTGCAGGACAGGGGGCGACAAGAGACCCAGTACTTC. It codes for CASSLQDRGRQETQYF.

This chain connects TRBV20-1 to TRBJ1-1, with D perhaps matching TRBD1 (5 bases). CDR1 and CDR2 from the germline V gene are DFQATT and SNEGSKA (reference sequence). With 6 bases removed from V and 0 bases from J, the gap between germline ends came to 14 bases. The CDR3 loop spans 14 amino acids. The CDR3 DNA sequence: TGCAGTGCCCCGCCGGGGCGGATGAACACTGAAGCTTTCTTT. It translates to CSAPPGRMNTEAFF.

This sequence joins TRBV7-2 and TRBJ2-1; no firm D call. The CDR3 length is 14 residues. Germline values: CDR1 SGHTA, CDR2 FQGNSA. The germline V and J ends were trimmed by 5 bases and 2 bases, with 10 bases remaining between them. The CDR3 DNA reads TGTGCCAGCAGCCAAGATAGTACCTACAATGAGCAGTTCTTC. Encoded protein: CASSQDSTYNEQFF.

This clonotype has only a few counts. The chain is built from TRBV4-2 and TRBJ2-7; unclear D gene. Trimming removed 0 bases at V and 1 base at J, with 10 bases between. Germline V gene sequence: CDR1 LGHNA, CDR2 YNFKEQ. The CDR3 has 15 residues. CDR3 in amino acids: CASSQDVLQSYEQYF. CDR3 nucleotide sequence: TGTGCCAGCAGCCAAGATGTCTTACAGTCCTACGAGCAGTACTTC.

The V gene is TRBV5-1, the J gene TRBJ2-6; TRBD1 might be the D (6 bases). V was pared by 3 bases and J by 0 bases, with 19 bases between. CDR3 length: 19 amino acids. In germline, CDR1 is SGHRS, CDR2 YFSETQ. Here the CDR3 reads CASSSSFRQGLSGANVLTF. CDR3 in DNA: TGCGCCAGCAGCTCGTCCTTCCGGCAGGGGCTCTCTGGGGCCAACGTCCTGACTTTC.

This clonotype was seen more than once but under ten times. The chain carries TRBV20-1 and TRBJ2-1; D unresolved. V was trimmed by 0 bases and J by 6 bases, leaving 12 bases between them. The CDR3 loop spans 14 amino acids. Germline V gene data show CDR1 as DFQATT and CDR2 as SNEGSKA (reference sequence). The CDR3 DNA follows: TGCAGTGCTAGAGATCTGAGGTCCCCCAATGAGCAGTTCTTC. As protein: CSARDLRSPNEQFF.

Comment on this clonotype: The junction shows a germline mismatch at one end, possibly a read error. CDR3 residues: CASTPSPGQGDESQYF. CDR3 bases: TGTGCCAGCACCCCTTCACCGGGACAGGGAGATGAGAGCCAGTACTTC. This chain joins TRBV6-5 and TRBJ2-5; 9 positions match TRBD1. Germline V gene lookup returns CDR1 MNHEY and CDR2 SVGAGI. The CDR3 contains 16 residues.

In its sample, this clonotype was seen a few times. This chain connects TRBV12-3 or TRBV12-4 to TRBJ1-2, with TRBD1 matching over 9 bases. The CDR3 is 15 residues long. V was clipped by 6 bases and J by 2 bases; unmatched bases: 7. CDR3 in DNA: TGTGCCAGCAGAGAAGCGGGACAGGGAAACTATGGCTACACCTTC. Amino acid sequence: CASREAGQGNYGYTF.

This clonotype was recorded at least ten times. In DNA form, the CDR3 reads TGCGCCAGCAGCTTCGTACGGGACACTGAAGCTTTCTTT. This sequence encodes CASSFVRDTEAFF. The chain has TRBV5-1 and TRBJ1-1; D is unresolved. The germline V gene encodes CDR1 SGHRS and CDR2 YFSETQ. The CDR3 is 13 residues long. V was clipped by 2 bases and J by 3 bases, with 8 bases between them.

V usage is TRBV5-1 and J usage is TRBJ2-1; 13 bases are shared with TRBD2. The CDR3 contains 16 residues. The germline V gene encodes CDR1 SGHRS and CDR2 YFSETQ. The trim removed 4 bases at V and 7 bases at J, leaving 8 bases unmatched. The CDR3 sequence: CASSQPGLAGKNEQFF. CDR3 nucleotides: TGCGCCAGCAGCCAGCCGGGACTAGCGGGGAAGAATGAGCAGTTCTTC.